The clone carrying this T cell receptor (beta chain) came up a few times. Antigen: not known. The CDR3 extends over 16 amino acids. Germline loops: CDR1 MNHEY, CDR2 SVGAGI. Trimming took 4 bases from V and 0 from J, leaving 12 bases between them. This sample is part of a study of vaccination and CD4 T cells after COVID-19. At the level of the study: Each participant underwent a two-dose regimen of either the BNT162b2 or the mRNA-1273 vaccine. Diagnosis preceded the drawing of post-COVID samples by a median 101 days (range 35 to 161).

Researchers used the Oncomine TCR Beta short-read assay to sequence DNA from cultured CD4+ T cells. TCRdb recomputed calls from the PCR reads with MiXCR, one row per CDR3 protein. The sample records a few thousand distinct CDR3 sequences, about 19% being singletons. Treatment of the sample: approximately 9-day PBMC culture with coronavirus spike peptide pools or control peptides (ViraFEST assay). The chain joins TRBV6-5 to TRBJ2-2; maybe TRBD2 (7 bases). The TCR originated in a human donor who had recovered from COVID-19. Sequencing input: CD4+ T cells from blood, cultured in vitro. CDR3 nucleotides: TGTGCCAGCAGTTCAAGGGGGGGGGCGAACACCGGGGAGCTGTTTTTT. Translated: CASSSRGGANTGELFF.